This T cell receptor (beta chain) is from a study of cytomegalovirus exposure and HLA in healthy donors. General study results and limits: A few V segments could not be told apart, such as TRBV6-2 and TRBV6-3, and were left out.

The CDR3 extends over 13 amino acids. CDR1 GTSNPN and CDR2 SVGIG come from the germline V gene (reference sequence). V lost 0 bases and J lost 0, with 5 bases in between. As regards this clone: Antigen unknown.

PCR involved 60 Vbeta and 13 Jbeta primers. Generated by immunoSEQ multiplex PCR, the TCRdb table keeps only in-frame clones and is missing some. The table records roughly 150,000 clones, about 81% of them present only once. The sequenced material came from PBMCs. J is TRBJ2-5 and V is TRBV30; no definite D call. The TCR originated in a girl under 10 years old in good health and CMV-seropositive. CDR3 protein: CAWSVRYQETQYF. CDR3 bases: TGTGCCTGGAGTGTGCGGTACCAAGAGACCCAGTACTTC.